The present TCR beta chain was sequenced within a study of vaccination and CD4 T cells after COVID-19 (dated 2022 in TCRdb). Broadly, across the study: The convalescent cohort comprised six males and four females, including two Hispanic individuals, seven Caucasians, two Asians and one multiracial person. Post-COVID blood samples from convalescent patients were collected a median of roughly 100 days after diagnosis, with a range of roughly 30 to 170 days. As controls, cultures received a CEFX viral epitope pool (the positive control), an HIV-1 Nef peptide pool (the negative control), or no peptide at all. Participants got two doses of the Pfizer-BioNTech BNT162b2 vaccine (n=8) or two doses of the Moderna mRNA-1273 vaccine (n=2). The time from the second vaccine dose to post-vaccine blood sampling had a median of roughly 79 days and ranged from about 14 to 250 days. In around nine COVID-19 convalescent patients and a few infection-naive healthy vaccine recipients, the spike-specific CD4+ TCR repertoire before mRNA vaccination was compared with the repertoire after mRNA vaccination. The cultures were stimulated with overlapping spike peptide pools from SARS-CoV-2 and from the common cold coronaviruses HCoV-NL63, HCoV-OC43 and HCoV-229E. On the study overall, not on this receptor specifically: Of the vaccine-specific clones found in convalescent patients, nearly all (304 of 307) were mono-reactive for SARS-CoV-2 spike instead of being cross-reactive with common cold coronaviruses. In convalescent patients, a median approximately 86% of post-vaccine SARS-CoV-2-reactive clones were detected only after vaccination, and vaccine-specific priming was suggested by this finding. Although the median number of SARS-CoV-2-reactive clonotypes went up from more than 20 after infection to some 37 after vaccination, the increase was not significant. The number of convalescent patients in the study was relatively small, and the study did not examine early timepoints following natural infection.

The method behind the library was PCR. At the Johns Hopkins FTIC core, DNA from the cultured CD4+ T cells underwent TCR sequencing with the Oncomine TCR Beta short-read assay. Genomic DNA was extracted from the cultured CD4+ T cells with the QIAamp micro DNA kit. Oncomine TCR Beta libraries from cultured CD4+ T cells were pooled with unique dual indexes and sequenced on an Illumina iSeq 100. The original pipeline was this. Non-productive sequences were removed, and CDR3s that did not start with C, did not end with F or W, or were shorter than 7 amino acids were discarded. The MANAFEST web application identified antigen-specific clonotypes by comparing peptide-stimulated wells against reference wells and other culture wells. For a clone to be called positive, the clone needed an FDR below 0.05, an odds ratio above 5, and a productive frequency above 0.1% in at least two of three replicate wells. A clonotype was classed as cross-reactive if the clonotype showed significant expansion both in SARS-CoV-2 spike wells and in at least one common cold coronavirus spike condition. Using R version 3.6.1, CDR3 homology was evaluated through Levenshtein distances (stringdist) along with unrooted phylogenetic trees (ape). TCRdb reran the public reads through fastp at Q25 and MiXCR, keeping productive beta chains. Records with the same CDR3 protein are collapsed into one entry carrying the most frequent genes and DNA. TCRdb's processing, not the authors' own work, is the source of the V and J calls. The table for this sample lists some 22,000 distinct CDR3 sequences; 67% of them were counted only once. Jointly, the top ten make up about 22% of the sample.

What this sample's treatment or condition label stands for: approximately 9-day PBMC culture with coronavirus spike peptide pools or control peptides (ViraFEST assay). The ViraFEST assay, used in the study, expanded antigen-specific T cells with peptide pools and then identified the expanded clonotypes through TCR sequencing. Negative nucleocapsid antibody tests before and after vaccination confirmed that the healthy vaccine recipients had no prior SARS-CoV-2 infection. Roughly 2.1 million PBMCs per well were cultured in IMDM with approximately 5.2% human AB serum and 8.5 to 10 IU/ml IL-2, plus 10 ug/ml peptide pools. On days 3 and 7, half of the culture medium was replaced with fresh IL-2-containing medium. Once the cells had been in culture for ten to eleven days, the EasySep CD4+ T cell isolation kit was used to isolate CD4+ T cells by negative selection. Ficoll-Paque Plus gradient centrifugation was used to isolate PBMCs from whole blood, and the isolated PBMCs were then either used fresh or cryopreserved at -140C. Each culture condition was generally run in triplicate wells.

With regard to this clonotype: What this receptor recognizes is not known. Per-base quality was not reported, and no clone a single base away is much larger than it.

The CDR3, cysteine through phenylalanine, is 11 amino acids long. The retained sequence is limited to the CDR3, 33 bases, with the frame set at the first base. CDR1 is given as MNHNS and CDR2 as SASEGT, both from the germline V gene. V is cut back by 6 bases and J by 6 bases, with 0 bases in the junction unmatched. The chain couples TRBV6-1 to TRBJ1-2, and 8 junctional nucleotides match TRBD1. The sample was CD4+ T cells from blood, cultured in vitro, taken after SARS-CoV-2 vaccination. This sequence was found in a human donor who received a COVID-19 vaccine. CDR3 region: CASRTGDGYTF. The sequenced DNA: TGTGCCAGCAGGACAGGGGATGGCTACACCTTC.